This T cell receptor beta chain stems from a study of blood T cell repertoires in COVID-19. In the study overall: Spain, Italy and the United States supplied samples that represented acute and convalescent COVID-19.

In the original analysis: Reference gene primer amplification yielded estimated nucleated cell counts. Generated by immunoSEQ multiplex PCR, the TCRdb table keeps only in-frame clones and is missing some. V, J and clone size reflect that table, while D and trimming were determined from the DNA. Of about 100,000 clones listed, around four fifths are singletons. Trimming pared 3 bases from V and 5 bases from J, leaving 11 bases between. Per germline, CDR1 MNHEY and CDR2 SMNVEV (reference sequence). The CDR3 length is 14 residues. The clonotype comes from a man aged 70 or older with active or convalescent COVID-19. This sequence joins TRBV27 and TRBJ1-5; tentatively, D is TRBD1 (6 bases). The sequenced sample consisted of peripheral blood. The CDR3 reads CASSFGGAYQPQHF. The DNA for the CDR3 is TGTGCCAGCAGTTTTGGGGGGGCATATCAGCCCCAGCATTTT.